Presented here are 23 T cell receptor beta chains from one specimen sequenced in a study of T cell responses to AZD1222 COVID-19 vaccine. The assay was immunoSEQ multiplex PCR, and TCRdb's table has in-frame clones only and misses some. Among approximately 100,000 clones listed, around 85% were seen once. The sequencing used peripheral blood, collected 28 days after the second AZD1222 dose. The receptors here all came from an adult who received the AZD1222 COVID-19 vaccine.

The V gene is TRBV2, the J gene TRBJ1-1, with TRBD1 as a possible D gene (5 bases). Trimming pared 2 bases from V and 7 bases from J, leaving 14 bases between. CDR1 SNHLY and CDR2 FYNNEI come from the germline V gene. CDR3 length: 14 amino acids. CDR3: CASSEIRRDGEAFF. The CDR3 nucleotides are TGTGCCAGCAGTGAAATCCGCAGGGATGGTGAAGCTTTCTTT.

V and J are TRBV5-6 and TRBJ2-5; 10 nucleotides line up with TRBD1. With V trimmed by 4 bases and J by 5 bases, 5 bases remained unmatched. Germline values: CDR1 SGHDT, CDR2 YYEEEE. CDR3 size: 14 residues. The DNA for the CDR3 is TGTGCCAGCAGCGTTGACAGGGGGCGGGAGACCCAGTACTTC. The encoded protein is CASSVDRGRETQYF. Combining the CDR3 with reference TRBV5-6 and TRBJ2-5 gives the whole variable domain DAGVTQSPTHLIKTRGQQVTLRCSPKSGHDTVSWYQQALGQGPQFIFQYYEEEERQRGNFPDRFSGHQFPNYSSELNVNALLLGDSALYLCASSVDRGRETQYFGPGTRLLVL.

The genes are TRBV7-8 and TRBJ2-3, with D perhaps TRBD1 (5 bases). V lost 6 bases and J 6 bases, leaving 10 bases between the germline ends. The CDR3 loop spans 12 amino acids. CDR1 and CDR2 (germline): SGHVS, FQNEAQ. The DNA for the CDR3 is TGTGCCAGCAGGCCAGGGCTGGATACGCAGTATTTT. Its translation: CASRPGLDTQYF.

The V gene is TRBV24-1, the J gene TRBJ1-6; weak D call: TRBD1 (6 bases). This CDR3 is built from 19 residues. Germline V gene sequence: CDR1 KGHDR, CDR2 SFDVKD. V was trimmed by 4 bases and J by 7 bases, leaving 25 bases between them. The CDR3 loop is CATSDRTVPWVLGNSPLHF. CDR3 DNA: TGTGCCACCAGTGACCGGACAGTTCCCTGGGTCTTGGGAAATTCACCCCTCCACTTT.

V gene TRBV7-9 combines with J gene TRBJ2-5; a weak D match, TRBD2 (6 bases). V gave up 8 bases and J gave up 10 bases, with 20 bases separating them. Germline V gene lookup returns CDR1 SEHNR and CDR2 FQNEAQ (reference sequence). The CDR3 covers 13 residues. The CDR3 nucleotides are TGTGCCAGCGGGGGACCCGGGACTCAAGACCAGTACTTC. Its protein product is CASGGPGTQDQYF.

This clone has more than one count but fewer than ten. The chain joins TRBV18 to TRBJ2-4; 7 bases match TRBD1. Germline lookup yields CDR1 KGHSH and CDR2 LQKENI. Unmatched junction bases numbered 4, after V lost 2 bases and J lost 0 bases. The CDR3 contains 16 residues. CDR3 sequence reads: CASSPGTDLAKNIQYF. The CDR3 DNA reads as TGTGCCAGCTCACCAGGGACAGACCTAGCCAAAAACATTCAGTACTTC.

The chain recombines TRBV23-1 with TRBJ1-1, with D uncertain. TRBV23-1 is given ORF status, its function remaining uncertain. There are 14 residues in the CDR3. V was shortened by 0 bases and J by 2 bases, with 7 bases between the two germline ends. CDR3 nucleotides: TGCGCCAGCAGTCAATCGTCCAGAAACACTGAAGCTTTCTTT. This gives the protein CASSQSSRNTEAFF.

In this sample, this clone turned up once. This chain uses TRBV4-2 with TRBJ1-1, with 8 bases that match TRBD1. Germline V gene data show CDR1 as LGHNA and CDR2 as YNFKEQ. V lost 3 bases to trimming and J lost 5 bases; unmatched junction nucleotides: 8. The CDR3 is 15 residues long. The CDR3 DNA reads TGTGCCAGCAGCCATGAAACAGGGGGTCGGACTGAAGCTTTCTTT. It translates to CASSHETGGRTEAFF.

The chain uses TRBV28 and TRBJ2-7, with D maybe TRBD1 (5 bases). The CDR3 totals 11 residues. The V end lost 2 bases, the J end lost 6 bases, and 5 bases lay between the germline ends. Per the germline V gene, CDR1 is MDHEN and CDR2 is SYDVKM. The CDR3 loop reads CASSLRGEQYF. The DNA of the CDR3 is TGTGCCAGCAGTTTAAGGGGCGAGCAGTACTTC.

In DNA form, the CDR3 reads TGTGCCAGTCGGGACGGATCTAACTATGGCTACACCTTC. This codes for CASRDGSNYGYTF. V is TRBV5-4 and J is TRBJ1-2; tentative D call: TRBD1 (5 bases). Trimming stripped 8 bases from V and 0 bases from J, with 11 bases between. CDR3 length equals 13 residues. CDR1 and CDR2 from the germline V gene are SGHNT and YYREEE (reference sequence).

CDR3 loop: CSASGGLDTQYF. The CDR3 bases are TGCAGCGCCTCAGGGGGCTTGGATACGCAGTATTTT. The chain couples TRBV29-1 to TRBJ2-3; 8 bases align to TRBD1. The CDR3 sequence is 12 residues long. The J segment lost 6 bases and the V segment lost 7 bases, leaving 6 bases of the junction unmatched. Germline lookup yields CDR1 SQVTM and CDR2 ANQGSEA.

V and J are TRBV6-1 and TRBJ2-3, with 9 bases matching TRBD2. CDR1 is MNHNS, CDR2 SASEGT, per germline. The CDR3 is made up of 16 amino acids. V shed 2 bases and J 5 bases; nucleotides not matched to a gene: 8. CDR3 amino acids: CASSEMGGGGKDTQYF. The CDR3 nucleotides read TGTGCCAGCAGTGAAATGGGCGGGGGGGGAAAAGATACGCAGTATTTT.

The chain is built from TRBV5-1 and TRBJ2-2; D is perhaps TRBD2 (5 bases). The ends were cut back, 1 base at V and 4 bases at J, with 8 bases in the middle. Germline CDR1 and CDR2: SGHRS and YFSETQ. CDR3 length: 14 residues. CDR3 DNA sequence: TGCGCCAGCAGCTTGACGGGGATCACCGGGGAGCTGTTTTTT. Residues: CASSLTGITGELFF.

In nucleotides, the CDR3 is TGTGCCAGCTCACCTCAAAGGCACGGGGAGCTGTTTTTT. This codes for CASSPQRHGELFF. The rearrangement uses TRBV18 and TRBJ2-2; no clear D. The CDR3 spans 13 residues. The germline V gene encodes CDR1 KGHSH and CDR2 LQKENI. Trimming left V 3 bases short and J 7 bases short, with 9 bases between.

The chain is built from TRBV7-6 and TRBJ2-7, with TRBD2 matching over 12 bases. Germline-derived CDR1 and CDR2 are SGHVS and FNYEAQ. With 5 bases clipped from V and 1 base from J, the junction kept 3 bases outside the gene matches. CDR3 length: 15 residues. The CDR3 region is CASSRTSGGSYEQYF. The CDR3 nucleotides read TGTGCCAGCAGCCGAACTAGCGGGGGGTCCTACGAGCAGTACTTC.

The V call is TRBV4-1, the J call TRBJ2-5, with no clear D. V lost 1 base and J lost 1, with 7 bases in between. Germline V CDR1 and CDR2: MGHRA, YSYEKL. The CDR3 length is 14 residues. This CDR3 is CASSQVVGQETQYF. As DNA, the CDR3 is TGCGCCAGCAGCCAAGTTGTGGGCCAAGAGACCCAGTACTTC.

The sample holds a few counts of this clone. V gene TRBV19 combines with J gene TRBJ1-2, with unresolved D. From germline, CDR1 is LNHDA and CDR2 SQIVND (reference sequence). Deletions cut 6 bases from V and 2 bases from J, with 19 bases between. There are 16 residues in the CDR3. The CDR3 spells CASRTTREATNYGYTF. CDR3 sequence (DNA): TGTGCCAGTAGAACGACGAGGGAGGCGACAAACTATGGCTACACCTTC.

This clone was counted once. V is TRBV28 and J is TRBJ2-7, with a possible D match to TRBD1 (7 bases). V was trimmed by 5 bases and J by 1 base, leaving 15 bases between them. Germline CDR1 reads MDHEN; CDR2 reads SYDVKM. CDR3 length: 15 residues. The DNA of the CDR3 is TGTGCCAGCAGTAAAGGCGGGACAGAATCCTACGAGCAGTACTTC. Protein product: CASSKGGTESYEQYF.

The genes are TRBV27 and TRBJ1-1, with 8 bases that match TRBD1. CDR3 length: 15 residues. Trimming at V came to 7 bases and at J to 5 bases, leaving 12 bases not matched to a gene. From germline, CDR1 is MNHEY and CDR2 SMNVEV (reference sequence). DNA for the CDR3: TGTGCCAGCAACCGACAGGGGACGATTGGTACTGAAGCTTTCTTT. It specifies CASNRQGTIGTEAFF.

The chain couples TRBV27 to TRBJ1-2, with 9 bases lining up with TRBD1. V trimming: 7 bases; J trimming: 6 bases; junction bases outside the gene matches: 18. Germline values: CDR1 MNHEY, CDR2 SMNVEV (reference sequence). CDR3 length: 17 residues. The CDR3 DNA sequence: TGTGCCAGCACCCTCCTAGGGGCGGGACAGGGTAGCAATGGCTACACCTTC. As protein: CASTLLGAGQGSNGYTF.

J is TRBJ2-1 and V is TRBV7-8, with 13 bases that match TRBD2. V was clipped by 5 bases and J by 6 bases; unmatched bases: 16. The length of the CDR3 is 19 residues. Germline V CDR1 and CDR2: SGHVS, FQNEAQ. This chain's CDR3 is CASSPRWTSGRGGSNEQFF. DNA of the CDR3: TGTGCCAGCAGCCCCCGGTGGACTAGCGGGAGAGGAGGCAGCAATGAGCAGTTCTTC. The full variable domain, its missing parts supplied by reference TRBV7-8 and TRBJ2-1, is GAGVSQSPRYKVAKRGQDVALRCDPISGHVSLFWYQQALGQGPEFLTYFQNEAQLDKSGLPSDRFFAERPEGSVSTLKIQRTQQEDSAVYLCASSPRWTSGRGGSNEQFFGPGTRLTVL.

The gene calls are TRBV5-6 and TRBJ2-3; TRBD2 matches 8 bases. The CDR3 extends over 16 amino acids. CDR1 and CDR2 from the germline V gene are SGHDT and YYEEEE. V gave up 4 bases and J gave up 4 bases; unmatched junction bases: 11. The CDR3 DNA sequence: TGTGCCAGCAGCGTATCACCGGGACTAGTTTCAGATACGCAGTATTTT. As protein: CASSVSPGLVSDTQYF.

The gene calls are TRBV6-1 and TRBJ1-2; D gene unclear. The CDR3 contains 15 residues. Trimming took off 2 bases at V and 6 bases at J, with 16 bases between the two ends. The germline V gene has CDR1 MNHNS and CDR2 SASEGT. Written as DNA, the CDR3 is TGTGCCAGCAGTGAATTCATTGGGATTGCGAATGGCTACACCTTC. Its protein is CASSEFIGIANGYTF.